This entry features one T cell receptor beta chain sequence. The data were obtained in a study of blood T cell repertoires in COVID-19. Across the whole study: Samples taken during acute and convalescent COVID-19 were collected in the United States, Italy and Spain. PBMCs, B-cell-depleted T cells, or T cells provided the cDNA or gDNA that made up the material.

Under the authors' procedure: Amplification of reference gene primers provided the estimated nucleated cell counts. Generated by immunoSEQ multiplex PCR, the TCRdb table keeps only in-frame clones and is missing some. D and trimming come from the DNA, and the V and J calls and clone size come from that table. Here the sample spans roughly 150,000 clones, roughly 88% being singletons. All recovered Cohort 3 donors got two negative PCRs, got clearance, or saw symptom resolution. The ends lost 0 bases at V and 5 bases at J; junction bases unmatched: 2. Germline CDR1 is GTSNPN and CDR2 is SVGIG (reference sequence). This CDR3 contains 14 residues.

The source of this sequence is a man aged 45-65 years who had recovered from COVID-19. The chain is built from TRBV30 and TRBJ2-5, with TRBD2 matching 11 bases. What was sequenced was PBMCs or T cells enriched from blood (not recorded which). DNA for the CDR3: TGTGCCTGGAGTGTTTTAGCGGGAGGGGAGACCCAGTACTTC. This sequence encodes CAWSVLAGGETQYF.